This TCR beta chain was observed in a study of identical twins (dated by TCRdb to 2015 to 2016). About the investigation overall: TCR alpha and beta repertoires from monozygotic twins, unrelated adults of various ages and cord blood were deep-sequenced to test whether fetal clonotypes persist. To rule out contamination, the twin experiments were replicated at different times with different library preparation protocols.

General findings and caveats noted by the study authors: Because the same donors could not be followed over many years, the conclusions depended on cross-sectional statistical analysis. The excess sharing between twins in beta out-of-frame sequences was weaker because fewer shared sequences reduced the signal-to-noise ratio. Out-of-frame TCR alpha sequences shared between twins showed an excess of low generation-probability sequences compared with coincidental sharing between unrelated individuals. Invariant T cells such as MAIT and iNKT could partly confound zero-insertion analyses, although diverse VJ usage argued against such confounding for most clonotypes. Out-of-frame TCR alpha sharing in monozygotic twins was systematically underestimated by recombination models, whereas sharing between unrelated individuals was in agreement with the recombination models. Fewer insertions were carried by abundant cord blood beta clonotypes; a weaker similar trend was observed in young adult naive repertoires, while no such trend was observed in memory repertoires.

All donors were healthy Caucasians. Three pairs of female monozygotic twins, all aged about 18 to 29 years, made up the twin cohort. RNA for TCR libraries was isolated from peripheral blood mononuclear cells. The CDR3, cysteine through phenylalanine, is 16 amino acids long. The read is trimmed to its CDR3 DNA, 48 bases read in frame from base 1. Germline trimming amounts to 3 bases on V and 3 bases on J, with 12 as the count of junction bases outside the gene matches. CDR1 and CDR2 were assigned from the germline V gene as SGHRS and YFSETQ. As for this clonotype: Its cognate antigen has yet to be identified. No quality values exist for individual bases; no much larger clone is one base distant.

The library was produced with 5' RACE. Instrument used: Illumina HiSeq 2000. A universal primer binding site was introduced by template switching, and a unique molecular identifier was present in the final cDNA, enabling accurate counting of TCR cDNA molecules. First-strand cDNA for TCR alpha and beta chains was synthesized from specific primers in the conserved constant-segment region. To control for contamination, every cDNA library was double barcoded, receiving both a SMART-Mk sample barcode and Illumina barcodes. TruSeq adapter sequences, together with Illumina sample barcodes, were added in two successive PCR steps. The Illumina HiSeq platform was used with custom primers to sequence TCR alpha and beta cDNA libraries. The authors' pipeline ran thus. Unique molecular identifiers were extracted from raw reads with MiGEC, and CDR3 positions were determined with MiXCR. Recombination models were inferred per individual with the repgenHMM and IGoR tools using an EM algorithm. Shared clonotype analysis was performed with the tcR package in R, normalizing sharing by the product of cloneset sizes. To study raw recombination without the effects of thymic and clonal selection, out-of-frame nonproductive sequences were analyzed. TCRdb handled the public reads itself, with Q25 trimming in fastp and clone calling in MiXCR, and kept productive beta chains. Each entry is one CDR3 protein sequence, shown with its most common DNA and genes. TCRdb's processing, not the authors', yielded these V and J calls. Recorded for this sample are some 730,000 distinct CDR3 sequences; 18% of them occurred a single time. The ten largest clones capture around 13% of the sample.

These data also formed part of another study, on T cells expressing NK-cell markers. The second investigation adds: Three sorted T-cell subsets (CD3+CD56+NKG2C+, CD3+CD56+NKG2C- and CD3+CD56-NKG2C+) from fewer than 10 donors had their TCR beta-chain repertoires profiled. Seven of the eight sequenced donors were HCMV-seropositive and one was HCMV-seronegative. To restrict sorting to alphabetaTCR-expressing T cells, an anti-gammadeltaTCR antibody was added in several experiments. In a handful of donors, the dominant CD3+CD56+NKG2C+ clonotypes were among the top 10 CD8+ clonotypes and accounted for roughly 1.0-7.5% of CD8+ T cells. Those dominant clonotypes were again the most abundant among CD3+CD56-NKG2C+ cells in a few donors, at about 28.3-60.1%. Whether the expanded NKG2C-expressing T cell clones were specific for HCMV antigens was left unclear. Randomly selected healthy volunteers, three men and five women, were used as the eight sequenced donors. HCMV serostatus was determined by detecting HCMV-specific IgG in serum with a commercial ELISA kit. For five or six donors, unsorted PBMC were also used to sequence bulk peripheral blood T-cell repertoires. MIGEC handled demultiplexing of the reads and grouping by UMI, while MiTCR was used to assemble and quantify clonotypes. To remove erroneous sequences, TCR cDNA sequences were retained only when supported by two or more reads. Downstream repertoire analysis used the tcR package, and clonotypes were matched across fractions by CDR3 nucleotide sequence plus V segment. VDJmatch was used to annotate antigen specificity against VDJdb, with one amino acid substitution in CDR3 permitted.

The sample consisted of PBMCs. Rearrangement joined TRBV5-1 to TRBJ2-7, with 7 bases matching TRBD1. The sequence derives from a woman younger than 35 in good health. The sequenced DNA is TGCGCCAGCAGCTCTACCTCCGGGACAGAAAACTACGAGCAGTACTTC. It encodes CASSSTSGTENYEQYF.